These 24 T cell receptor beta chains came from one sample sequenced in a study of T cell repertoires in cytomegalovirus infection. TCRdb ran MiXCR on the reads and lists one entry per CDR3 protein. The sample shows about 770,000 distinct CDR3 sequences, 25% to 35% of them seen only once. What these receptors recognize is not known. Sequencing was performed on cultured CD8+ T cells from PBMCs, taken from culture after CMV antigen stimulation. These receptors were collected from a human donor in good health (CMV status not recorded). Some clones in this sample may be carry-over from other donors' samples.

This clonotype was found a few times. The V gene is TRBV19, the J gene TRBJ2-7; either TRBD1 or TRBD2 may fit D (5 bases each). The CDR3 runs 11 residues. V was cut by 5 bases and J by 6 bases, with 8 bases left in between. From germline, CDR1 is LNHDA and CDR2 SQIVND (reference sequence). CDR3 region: CASSWDAEQYF. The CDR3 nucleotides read TGTGCCAGTAGTTGGGACGCCGAGCAGTACTTC. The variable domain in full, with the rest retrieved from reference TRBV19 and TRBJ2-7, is DGGITQSPKYLFRKEGQNVTLSCEQNLNHDAMYWYRQDPGQGLRLIYYSQIVNDFQKGDIAEGYSVSREKKESFPLTVTSAQKNPTAFYLCASSWDAEQYFGPGTRLTVT.

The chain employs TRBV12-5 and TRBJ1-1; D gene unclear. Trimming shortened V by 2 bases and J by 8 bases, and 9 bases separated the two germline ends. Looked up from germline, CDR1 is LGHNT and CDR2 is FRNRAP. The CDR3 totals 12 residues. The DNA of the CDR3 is TGTGCTAGTGGTTTGATGAACTCGGAAGCTTTCTTT. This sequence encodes CASGLMNSEAFF.

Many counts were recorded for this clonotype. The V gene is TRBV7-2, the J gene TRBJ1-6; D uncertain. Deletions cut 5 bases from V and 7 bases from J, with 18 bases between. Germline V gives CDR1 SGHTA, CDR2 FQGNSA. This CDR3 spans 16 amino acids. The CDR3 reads CASSPAQIPLNSPLHF. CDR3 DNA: TGTGCCAGCAGCCCCGCACAGATTCCCCTGAATTCACCCCTCCACTTT.

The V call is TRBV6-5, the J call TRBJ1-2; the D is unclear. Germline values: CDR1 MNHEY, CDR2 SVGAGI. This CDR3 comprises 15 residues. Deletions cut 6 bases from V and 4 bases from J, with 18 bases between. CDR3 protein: CASSHLVAFLYGYTF. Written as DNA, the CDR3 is TGTGCCAGCAGCCACCTGGTCGCGTTCCTCTATGGCTACACCTTC.

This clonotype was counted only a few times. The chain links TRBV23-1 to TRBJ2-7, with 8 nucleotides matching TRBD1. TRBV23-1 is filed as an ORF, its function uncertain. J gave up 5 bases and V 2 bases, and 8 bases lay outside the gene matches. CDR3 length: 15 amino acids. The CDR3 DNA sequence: TGCGCCAGCAGTCAAACATGGACAGGGTCAAACGAGCAGTACGTC. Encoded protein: CASSQTWTGSNEQYV.

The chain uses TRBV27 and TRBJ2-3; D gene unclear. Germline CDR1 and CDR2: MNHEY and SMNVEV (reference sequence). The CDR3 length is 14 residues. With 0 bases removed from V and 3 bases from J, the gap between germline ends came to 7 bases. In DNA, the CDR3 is TGTGCCAGCAGTTTATCGTTAGTGACAGATACGCAGTATTTT. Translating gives CASSLSLVTDTQYF.

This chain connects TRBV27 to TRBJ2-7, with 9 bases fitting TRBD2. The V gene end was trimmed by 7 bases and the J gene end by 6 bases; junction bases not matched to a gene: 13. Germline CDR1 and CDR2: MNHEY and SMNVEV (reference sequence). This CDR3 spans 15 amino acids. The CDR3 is CASTDRPSGKGEQYF. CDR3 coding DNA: TGTGCCAGCACCGATAGGCCTAGCGGGAAGGGCGAGCAGTACTTC.

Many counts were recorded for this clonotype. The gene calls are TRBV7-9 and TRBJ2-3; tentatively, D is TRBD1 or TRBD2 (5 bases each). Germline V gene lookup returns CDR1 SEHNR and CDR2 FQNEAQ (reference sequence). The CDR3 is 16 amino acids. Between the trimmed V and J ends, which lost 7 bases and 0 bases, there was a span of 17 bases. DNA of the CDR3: TGTGCCAGCACCGACCATTCCCGGGACAGCACAGATACGCAGTATTTT. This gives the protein CASTDHSRDSTDTQYF.

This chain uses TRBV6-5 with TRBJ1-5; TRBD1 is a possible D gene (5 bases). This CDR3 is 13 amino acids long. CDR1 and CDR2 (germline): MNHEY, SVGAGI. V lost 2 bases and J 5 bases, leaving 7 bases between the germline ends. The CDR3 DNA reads TGTGCCAGCAGTTACGGGGCTGATCAGCCCCAGCATTTT. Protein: CASSYGADQPQHF.

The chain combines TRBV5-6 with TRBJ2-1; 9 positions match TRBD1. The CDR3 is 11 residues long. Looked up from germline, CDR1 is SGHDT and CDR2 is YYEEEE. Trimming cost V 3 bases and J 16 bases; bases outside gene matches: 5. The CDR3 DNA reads TGTGCCAGCAGCTCAGGACAGGGGAGCTTCTTC. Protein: CASSSGQGSFF.

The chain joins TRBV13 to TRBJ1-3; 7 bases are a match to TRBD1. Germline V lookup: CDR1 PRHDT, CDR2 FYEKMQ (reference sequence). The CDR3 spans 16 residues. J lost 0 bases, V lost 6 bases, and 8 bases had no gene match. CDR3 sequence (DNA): TGTGCCAGCAGACGGAGGGACAGCCACTCTGGAAACACCATATATTTT. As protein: CASRRRDSHSGNTIYF.

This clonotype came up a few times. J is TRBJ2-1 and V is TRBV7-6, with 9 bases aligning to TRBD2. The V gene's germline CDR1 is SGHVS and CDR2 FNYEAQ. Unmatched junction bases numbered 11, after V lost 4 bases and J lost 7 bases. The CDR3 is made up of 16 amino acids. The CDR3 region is CASSSSPAGGRNEQFF. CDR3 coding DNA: TGTGCCAGCAGCTCCTCTCCGGCGGGGGGGCGAAATGAGCAGTTCTTC.

CDR3 nucleotide sequence: TGTGCCAGTAGATCGGGACAGTACAACACTGAAGCTTTCTTT. Translated: CASRSGQYNTEAFF. The chain combines TRBV19 with TRBJ1-1; TRBD1 agrees at 7 bases. Germline V gene lookup returns CDR1 LNHDA and CDR2 SQIVND (reference sequence). The CDR3 loop spans 14 amino acids. Trimming cost V 6 bases and J 2 bases; bases outside gene matches: 6.

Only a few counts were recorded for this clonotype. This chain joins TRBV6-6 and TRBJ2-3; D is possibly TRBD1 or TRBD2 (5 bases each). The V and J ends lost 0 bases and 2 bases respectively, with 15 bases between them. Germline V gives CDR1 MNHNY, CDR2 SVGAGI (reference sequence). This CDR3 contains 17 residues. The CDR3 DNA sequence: TGTGCCAGCAGTTACTCGACCCAGGGACCGCTCACAGATACGCAGTATTTT. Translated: CASSYSTQGPLTDTQYF.

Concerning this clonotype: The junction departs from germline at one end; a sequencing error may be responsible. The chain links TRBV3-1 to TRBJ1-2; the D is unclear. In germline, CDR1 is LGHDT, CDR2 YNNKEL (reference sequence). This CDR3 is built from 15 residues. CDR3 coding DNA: TGTGCCAACAGCCACCCCCAAGCGGCGAACTATGGCTACACCTTC. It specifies CANSHPQAANYGYTF. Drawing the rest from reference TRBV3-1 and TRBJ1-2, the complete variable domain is DTAVSQTPKYLVTQMGNDKSIKCEQNLGHDTMYWYKQDSKKFLKIMFSYNNKELIINETVPNRFSPKSPDKAHLNLHINSLELGDSAVYFCANSHPQAANYGYTFGSGTRLTVV.

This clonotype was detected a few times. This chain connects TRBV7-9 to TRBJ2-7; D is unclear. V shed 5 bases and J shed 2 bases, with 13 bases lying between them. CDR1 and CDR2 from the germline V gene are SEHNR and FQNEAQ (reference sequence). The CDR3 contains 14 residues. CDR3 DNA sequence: TGTGCCAGCAGCCCCCCGGGCAGCCCCTACGAGCAGTACTTC. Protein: CASSPPGSPYEQYF. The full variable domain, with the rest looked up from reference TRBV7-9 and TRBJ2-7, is DTGVSQNPRHKITKRGQNVTFRCDPISEHNRLYWYRQTLGQGPEFLTYFQNEAQLEKSRLLSDRFSAERPKGSFSTLEIQRTEQGDSAMYLCASSPPGSPYEQYFGPGTRLTVT.

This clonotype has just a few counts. CDR3 coding DNA: TGCAGTGCTGTCGAGAGCTCCTATAATTCACCCCTCCACTTT. It yields the protein CSAVESSYNSPLHF. V is TRBV20-1 and J is TRBJ1-6; no reliable D call. Germline CDR1 and CDR2: DFQATT and SNEGSKA (reference sequence). Trimming removed 5 bases at V and 0 bases at J, with 8 bases between. This CDR3 has 14 amino acids.

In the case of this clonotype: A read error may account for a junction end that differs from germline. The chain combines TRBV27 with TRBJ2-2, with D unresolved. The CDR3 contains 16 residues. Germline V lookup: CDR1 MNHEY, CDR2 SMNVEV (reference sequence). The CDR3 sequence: CAGSPANPAATGELFF. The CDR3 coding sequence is TGTGCCGGCAGTCCCGCCAATCCGGCTGCCACCGGGGAGCTGTTTTTT.

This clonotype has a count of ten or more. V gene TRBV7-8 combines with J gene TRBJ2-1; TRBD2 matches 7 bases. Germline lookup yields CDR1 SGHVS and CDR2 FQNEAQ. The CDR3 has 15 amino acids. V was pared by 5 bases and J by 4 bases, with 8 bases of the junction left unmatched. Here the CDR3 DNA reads TGTGCCAGCAGCCTTCTAGCGGAAGCGTACAATGAGCAGTTCTTC. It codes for CASSLLAEAYNEQFF.

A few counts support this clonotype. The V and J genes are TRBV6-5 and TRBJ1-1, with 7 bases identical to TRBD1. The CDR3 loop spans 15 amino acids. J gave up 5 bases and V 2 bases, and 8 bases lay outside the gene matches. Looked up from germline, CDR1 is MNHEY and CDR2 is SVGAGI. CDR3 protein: CASSYEGQGVTEAFF. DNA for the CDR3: TGTGCCAGCAGTTACGAGGGCCAGGGGGTTACTGAAGCTTTCTTT.

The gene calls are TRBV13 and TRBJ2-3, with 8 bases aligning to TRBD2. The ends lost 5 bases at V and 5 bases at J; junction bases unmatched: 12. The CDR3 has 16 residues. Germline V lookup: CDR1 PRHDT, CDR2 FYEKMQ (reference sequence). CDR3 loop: CASSLRLARIGDTQYF. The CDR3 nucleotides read TGTGCCAGCAGCCTTCGACTAGCGAGAATCGGAGATACGCAGTATTTT.

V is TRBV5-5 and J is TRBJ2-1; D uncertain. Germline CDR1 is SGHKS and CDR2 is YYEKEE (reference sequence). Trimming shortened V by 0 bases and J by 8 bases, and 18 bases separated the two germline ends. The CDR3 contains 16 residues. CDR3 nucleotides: TGTGCCAGCAGCTTGGATACCAATCCGATACCGGATGAGCAGTTCTTC. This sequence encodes CASSLDTNPIPDEQFF.

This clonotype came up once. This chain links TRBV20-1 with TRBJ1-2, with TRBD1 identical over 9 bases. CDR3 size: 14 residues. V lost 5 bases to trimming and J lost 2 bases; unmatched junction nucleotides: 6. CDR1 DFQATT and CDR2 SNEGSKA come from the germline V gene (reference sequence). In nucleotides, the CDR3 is TGCAGTGCTGGTTGGACAGGGGAAAACTATGGCTACACCTTC. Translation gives CSAGWTGENYGYTF.

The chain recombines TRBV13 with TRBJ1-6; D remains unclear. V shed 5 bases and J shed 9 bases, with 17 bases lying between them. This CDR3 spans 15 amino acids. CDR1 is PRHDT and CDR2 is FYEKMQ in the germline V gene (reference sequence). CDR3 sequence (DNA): TGTGCCAGCAGCATCCGGGAGGAGGGAAGTTCACCCCTCCACTTT. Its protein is CASSIREEGSSPLHF.